This T cell receptor beta chain comes out of a study of PD-1 and CTLA-4 blockade in melanoma. Clones were read by immunoSEQ multiplex PCR, and TCRdb kept only the in-frame ones, dropping some. The repertoire holds over 25,000 clones, with around nine tenths as singletons. Trimming took off 7 bases at V and 2 bases at J, with 16 bases between the two ends. This CDR3 has 15 amino acids. Germline V gene sequence: CDR1 SGHVS, CDR2 FQNEAQ. V usage is TRBV7-8 and J usage is TRBJ2-3, with unresolved D. The sequence was obtained from a human donor with melanoma. Sequenced material: CD8+ T cells from peripheral blood, taken before anti-PD-1 treatment. The CDR3 nucleotides are TGTGCCAGCACTTTGAACAGAGGAAACACAGATACGCAGTATTTT. It is translated as CASTLNRGNTDTQYF.